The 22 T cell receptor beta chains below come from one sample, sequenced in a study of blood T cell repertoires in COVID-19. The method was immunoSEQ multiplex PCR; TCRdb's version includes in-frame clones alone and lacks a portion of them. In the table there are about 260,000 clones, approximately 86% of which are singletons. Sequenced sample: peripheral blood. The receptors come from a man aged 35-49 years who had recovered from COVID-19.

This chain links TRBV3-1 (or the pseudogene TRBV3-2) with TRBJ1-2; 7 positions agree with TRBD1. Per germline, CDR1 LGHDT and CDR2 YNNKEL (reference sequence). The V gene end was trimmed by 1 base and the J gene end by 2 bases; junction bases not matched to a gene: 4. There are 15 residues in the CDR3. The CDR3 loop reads CASSQAPGGNYGYTF. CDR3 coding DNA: TGTGCCAGCAGCCAAGCCCCAGGGGGAAACTATGGCTACACCTTC.

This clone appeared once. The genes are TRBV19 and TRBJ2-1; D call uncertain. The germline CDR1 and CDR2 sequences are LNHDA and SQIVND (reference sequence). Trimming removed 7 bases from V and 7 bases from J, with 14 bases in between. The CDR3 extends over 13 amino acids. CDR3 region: CASTASPLNEQFF. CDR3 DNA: TGTGCCAGTACCGCCAGTCCTTTGAATGAGCAGTTCTTC. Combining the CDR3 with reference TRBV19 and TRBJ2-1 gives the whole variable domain DGGITQSPKYLFRKEGQNVTLSCEQNLNHDAMYWYRQDPGQGLRLIYYSQIVNDFQKGDIAEGYSVSREKKESFPLTVTSAQKNPTAFYLCASTASPLNEQFFGPGTRLTVL.

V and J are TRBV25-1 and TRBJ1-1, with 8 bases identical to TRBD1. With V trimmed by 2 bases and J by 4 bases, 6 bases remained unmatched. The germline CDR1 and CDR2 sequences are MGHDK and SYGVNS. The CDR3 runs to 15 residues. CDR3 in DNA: TGTGCCAGCAGTGAACCCAGGGGGCTAGGCACTGAAGCTTTCTTT. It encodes CASSEPRGLGTEAFF.

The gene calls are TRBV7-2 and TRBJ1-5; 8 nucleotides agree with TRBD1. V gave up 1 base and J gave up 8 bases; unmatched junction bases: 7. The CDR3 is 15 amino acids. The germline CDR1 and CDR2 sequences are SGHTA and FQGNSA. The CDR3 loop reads CASSLVFGQGKPQHF. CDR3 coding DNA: TGTGCCAGCAGCTTAGTGTTCGGACAGGGAAAGCCCCAGCATTTT. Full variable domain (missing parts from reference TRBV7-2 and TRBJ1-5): GAGVSQSPSNKVTEKGKDVELRCDPISGHTALYWYRQSLGQGLEFLIYFQGNSAPDKSGLPSDRFSAERTGGSVSTLTIQRTQQEDSAVYLCASSLVFGQGKPQHFGDGTRLSIL.

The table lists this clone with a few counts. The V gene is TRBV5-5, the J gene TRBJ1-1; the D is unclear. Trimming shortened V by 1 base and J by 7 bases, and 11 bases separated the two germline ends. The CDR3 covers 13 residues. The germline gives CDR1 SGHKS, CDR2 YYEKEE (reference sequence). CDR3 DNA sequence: TGTGCCAGCAGCTTGTTCGGGGATTATGAAGCTTTCTTT. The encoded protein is CASSLFGDYEAFF.

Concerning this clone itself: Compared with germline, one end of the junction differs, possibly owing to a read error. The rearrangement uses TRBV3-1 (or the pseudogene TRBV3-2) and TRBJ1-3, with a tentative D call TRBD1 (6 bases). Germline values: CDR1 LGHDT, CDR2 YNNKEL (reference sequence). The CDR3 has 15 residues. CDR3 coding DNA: TGTGCCAGCAGCCAAGGACTGGGGGCTGGGAACACCATATATTTT. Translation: CASSQGLGAGNTIYF.

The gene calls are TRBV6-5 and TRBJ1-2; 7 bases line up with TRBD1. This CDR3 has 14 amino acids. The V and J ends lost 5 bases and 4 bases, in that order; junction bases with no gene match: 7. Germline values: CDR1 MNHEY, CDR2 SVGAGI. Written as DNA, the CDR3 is TGTGCCAGCAGTATACAGGGGTCAACCTATGGCTACACCTTC. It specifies CASSIQGSTYGYTF.

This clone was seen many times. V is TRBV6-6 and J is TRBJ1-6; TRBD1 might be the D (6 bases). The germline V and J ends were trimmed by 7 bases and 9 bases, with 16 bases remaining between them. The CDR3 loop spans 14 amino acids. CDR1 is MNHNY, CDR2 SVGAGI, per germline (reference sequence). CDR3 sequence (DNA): TGTGCCAGCACCCCGGACAGATCGACTTCACCCCTCCACTTT. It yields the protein CASTPDRSTSPLHF.

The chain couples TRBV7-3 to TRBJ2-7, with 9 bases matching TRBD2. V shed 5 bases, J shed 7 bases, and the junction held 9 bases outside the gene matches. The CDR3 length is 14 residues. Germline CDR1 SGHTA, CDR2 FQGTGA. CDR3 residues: CASSKTSGNREQYF. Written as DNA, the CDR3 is TGTGCCAGCAGCAAGACTAGCGGAAACAGAGAGCAGTACTTC.

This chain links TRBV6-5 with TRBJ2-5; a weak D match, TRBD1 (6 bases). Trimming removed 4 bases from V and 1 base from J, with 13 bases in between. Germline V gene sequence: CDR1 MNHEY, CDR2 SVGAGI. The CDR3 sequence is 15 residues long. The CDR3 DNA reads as TGTGCCAGCAGTTTCACAGGGTGGGGCCAAGAGACCCAGTACTTC. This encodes CASSFTGWGQETQYF.

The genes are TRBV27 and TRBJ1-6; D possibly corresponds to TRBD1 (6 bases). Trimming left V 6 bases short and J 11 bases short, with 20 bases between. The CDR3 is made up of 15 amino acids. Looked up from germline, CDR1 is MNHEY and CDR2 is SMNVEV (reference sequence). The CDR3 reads CASSPGRAEGAPLHF. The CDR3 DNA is TGTGCCAGCAGCCCCGGTAGGGCTGAGGGGGCACCCCTCCACTTT.

The CDR3 nucleotides are TGTGCTAGTGGTTTGCTACAGGGGAGAGAGCAGTTCTTC. Protein sequence: CASGLLQGREQFF. The chain is built from TRBV12-5 and TRBJ2-1; 7 bases match TRBD1. V lost 2 bases and J lost 10; bases outside the gene matches: 5. The germline gives CDR1 LGHNT, CDR2 FRNRAP. This CDR3 region has 13 residues. Using reference TRBV12-5 and TRBJ2-1 for the parts outside the CDR3, the full variable domain is DARVTQTPRHKVTEMGQEVTMRCQPILGHNTVFWYRQTMMQGLELLAYFRNRAPLDDSGMPKDRFSAEMPDATLATLKIQPSEPRDSAVYFCASGLLQGREQFFGPGTRLTVL.

The CDR3 DNA reads TGCGCCAGCAGCCAAGGATACGGGACAGGGGCCTACGAGCAGTACTTC. This codes for CASSQGYGTGAYEQYF. The chain uses TRBV4-3 and TRBJ2-7, with TRBD1 matching over 10 bases. This CDR3 has 16 amino acids. V trimming: 1 base; J trimming: 2 bases; junction bases outside the gene matches: 5. CDR1 is LGHNA, CDR2 YSLEER, per germline.

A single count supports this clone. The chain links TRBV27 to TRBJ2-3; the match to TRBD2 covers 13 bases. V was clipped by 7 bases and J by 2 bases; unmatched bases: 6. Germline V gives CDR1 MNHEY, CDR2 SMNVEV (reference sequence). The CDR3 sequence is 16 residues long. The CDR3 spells CASNFGTSGTTDTQYF. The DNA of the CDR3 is TGTGCCAGCAATTTCGGGACTAGCGGGACCACAGATACGCAGTATTTT.

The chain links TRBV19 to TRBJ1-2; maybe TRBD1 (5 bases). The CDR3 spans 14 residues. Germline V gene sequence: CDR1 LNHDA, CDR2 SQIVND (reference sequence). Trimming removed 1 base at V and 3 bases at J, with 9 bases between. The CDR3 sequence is CASSIGRGDYGYTF. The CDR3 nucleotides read TGTGCCAGTAGTATAGGCCGGGGGGACTATGGCTACACCTTC.

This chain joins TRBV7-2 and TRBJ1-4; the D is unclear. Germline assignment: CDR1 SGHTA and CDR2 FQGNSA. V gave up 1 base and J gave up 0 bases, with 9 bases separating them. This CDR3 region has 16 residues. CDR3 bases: TGTGCCAGCAGCTTAGGATGGCTTGCAACTAATGAAAAACTGTTTTTT. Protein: CASSLGWLATNEKLFF.

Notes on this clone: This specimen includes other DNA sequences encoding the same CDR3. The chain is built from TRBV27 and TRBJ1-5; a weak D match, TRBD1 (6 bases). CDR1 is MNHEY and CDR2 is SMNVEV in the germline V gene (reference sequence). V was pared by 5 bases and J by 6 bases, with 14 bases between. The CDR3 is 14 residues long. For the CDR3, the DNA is TGTGCCAGCAGTCCACAGGGAGGGGGTCAGCCCCAGCATTTT. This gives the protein CASSPQGGGQPQHF.

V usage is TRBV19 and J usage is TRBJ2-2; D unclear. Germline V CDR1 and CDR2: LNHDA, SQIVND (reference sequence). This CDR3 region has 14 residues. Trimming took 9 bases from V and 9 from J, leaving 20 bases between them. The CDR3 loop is CASKSSRVSRELFF. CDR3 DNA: TGTGCCAGCAAATCCTCCCGAGTATCCCGGGAGCTGTTTTTT. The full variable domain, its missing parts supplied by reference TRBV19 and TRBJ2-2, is DGGITQSPKYLFRKEGQNVTLSCEQNLNHDAMYWYRQDPGQGLRLIYYSQIVNDFQKGDIAEGYSVSREKKESFPLTVTSAQKNPTAFYLCASKSSRVSRELFFGEGSRLTVL.

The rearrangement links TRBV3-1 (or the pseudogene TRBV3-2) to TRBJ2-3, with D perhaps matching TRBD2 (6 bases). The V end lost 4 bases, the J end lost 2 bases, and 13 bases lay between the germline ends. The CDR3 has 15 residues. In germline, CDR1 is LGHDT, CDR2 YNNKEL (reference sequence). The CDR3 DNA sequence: TGTGCCAGCAGCCTAGCGGCCCATCCCACAGATACGCAGTATTTT. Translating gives CASSLAAHPTDTQYF.

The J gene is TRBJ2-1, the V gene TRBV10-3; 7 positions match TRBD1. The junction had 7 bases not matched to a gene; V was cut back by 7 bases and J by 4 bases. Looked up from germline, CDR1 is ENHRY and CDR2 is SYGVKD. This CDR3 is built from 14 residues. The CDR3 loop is CAIKTGQTYNEQFF. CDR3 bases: TGTGCCATCAAGACGGGACAGACATACAATGAGCAGTTCTTC.

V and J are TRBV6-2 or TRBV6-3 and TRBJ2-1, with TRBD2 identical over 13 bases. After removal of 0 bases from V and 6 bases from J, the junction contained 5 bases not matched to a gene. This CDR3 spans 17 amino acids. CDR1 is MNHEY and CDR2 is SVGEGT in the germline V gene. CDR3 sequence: CASSYSRTSGSPNEQFF. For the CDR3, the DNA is TGTGCCAGCAGTTACTCACGGACTAGCGGGAGTCCCAATGAGCAGTTCTTC.

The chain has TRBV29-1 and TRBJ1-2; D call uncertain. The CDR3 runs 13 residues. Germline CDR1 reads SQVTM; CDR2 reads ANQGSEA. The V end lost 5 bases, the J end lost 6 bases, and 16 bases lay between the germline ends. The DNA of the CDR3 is TGCAGCGTTCTAACATCGGGGAAGCATGGCTACACCTTC. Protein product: CSVLTSGKHGYTF.